These 29 T cell receptor beta chains share one sample of origin, sequenced in a study of graft-versus-host responses after intestinal transplantation. Clones were read by immunoSEQ multiplex PCR, and TCRdb kept only the in-frame ones, dropping some. Of 45,000 to 65,000 clones detected, about 94% appear once; the ten largest clones hold 0.35% to 0.45%. No cognate antigen is known for these TCRs. Sequencing used unstimulated CD4+ T cells sorted from spleen or lymph node cells, obtained before transplant. The receptors were gathered from a human donor who was the organ donor for an intestinal transplant.

In this sample, this clone turned up once. The chain uses TRBV23-1 and TRBJ1-5; D is unresolved. TRBV23-1 is labeled an ORF, and its function is uncertain. The CDR3 extends over 16 amino acids. V lost 0 bases and J 5 bases, leaving 14 bases between the germline ends. CDR3 DNA sequence: TGCGCCAGCAGTCAATCCAAGGCTCCTGGGGATCAGCCCCAGCATTTT. The encoded protein is CASSQSKAPGDQPQHF.

This chain connects TRBV6-5 to TRBJ2-7; TRBD2 matches 14 bases. Germline V gene sequence: CDR1 MNHEY, CDR2 SVGAGI. The junction had 0 bases not matched to a gene; V was cut back by 6 bases and J by 2 bases. CDR3 length equals 14 residues. For the CDR3, the DNA is TGTGCCAGCAGGACTAGCGGGGGGGCCTACGAGCAGTACTTC. Translation gives CASRTSGGAYEQYF.

The V call is TRBV9, the J call TRBJ2-3, with TRBD2 matching 8 bases. CDR1 and CDR2 (germline): SGDLS, YYNGEE. The J segment lost 0 bases and the V segment lost 3 bases, leaving 6 bases of the junction unmatched. The CDR3 length is 16 residues. The chain's CDR3 is CASSEYSGASTDTQYF. As DNA, the CDR3 is TGTGCCAGCAGCGAATATAGCGGGGCAAGCACAGATACGCAGTATTTT.

The gene calls are TRBV5-4 and TRBJ2-1; 10 nucleotides align to TRBD2. Losses at the gene ends were 3 bases for V and 13 bases for J; bases not matched to a gene: 4. Germline V gene lookup returns CDR1 SGHNT and CDR2 YYREEE (reference sequence). The CDR3 has 12 amino acids. The DNA of the CDR3 is TGTGCCAGCAGCTCAGCGGGGGGGCCTCAGTTCTTC. Translated: CASSSAGGPQFF.

This rearrangement joins TRBV7-2 to TRBJ2-3; D remains unclear. CDR1 and CDR2 from the germline V gene are SGHTA and FQGNSA. The CDR3 runs to 12 residues. The V gene lost 5 bases and the J gene lost 9 bases, with 12 bases spanning the gap. The CDR3 region is CASSRDIRTQYF. CDR3 in DNA: TGTGCCAGCAGCCGAGACATAAGAACGCAGTATTTT.

The V gene is TRBV10-1, the J gene TRBJ1-1; possible D gene TRBD1, 6 bases. The V end lost 4 bases, the J end lost 5 bases, and 8 bases lay between the germline ends. The germline V gene has CDR1 WNHNN and CDR2 SYGVQD (reference sequence). The CDR3 covers 12 residues. The CDR3 DNA reads as TGCGCCAGCAGTGTACAGGGAACTGAAGCTTTCTTT. Encoded protein: CASSVQGTEAFF.

The gene calls are TRBV7-2 and TRBJ1-6; D unresolved. Germline values: CDR1 SGHTA, CDR2 FQGNSA. V shed 2 bases and J shed 4 bases, with 6 bases lying between them. This CDR3 contains 14 residues. CDR3 amino acids: CASSLIQYNSPLHF. DNA for the CDR3: TGTGCCAGCAGCTTAATACAGTATAATTCACCCCTCCACTTT.

The rearrangement uses TRBV18 and TRBJ2-5, with no clear D. The DNA end is more similar to TRBJ2-7, so the J call may be wrong. Germline V gene lookup returns CDR1 KGHSH and CDR2 LQKENI. The CDR3 has 11 amino acids. The CDR3 sequence is CASSQEAEQYF. CDR3 bases: TGTGCCAGCTCCCAAGAGGCCGAGCAGTACTTC.

The rearrangement joins TRBV30 to TRBJ1-1; D uncertain. From germline, CDR1 is GTSNPN and CDR2 SVGIG (reference sequence). Trimming removed 3 bases at V and 3 bases at J, with 14 bases between. The CDR3 is 14 residues long. DNA for the CDR3: TGTGCCTGGAGACTTAACGGGGATCACACTGAAGCTTTCTTT. Translation: CAWRLNGDHTEAFF.

This clone was seen once. A read error may produce the germline difference seen at one junction end. Other DNA sequences in this sample translate to the same CDR3. The chain is built from TRBV2 and TRBJ2-2; D might be TRBD1 (7 bases). There are 15 residues in the CDR3. Per the germline V gene, CDR1 is SNHLY and CDR2 is FYNNEI. This chain's CDR3 is CASSRRGRRTGELFF. The CDR3 nucleotides are TGCGCCAGCAGTAGGAGGGGGCGCCGGACCGGGGAGCTGTTTTTT.

V is TRBV7-2 and J is TRBJ1-2; possibly TRBD1 for D (6 bases). The CDR3 is 14 amino acids. Germline loops: CDR1 SGHTA, CDR2 FQGNSA. V lost 2 bases, J lost 4 bases, and 11 bases lay in between. The CDR3 region is CASSLRQALYGYTF. The CDR3 nucleotides read TGTGCCAGCAGCTTAAGACAGGCCCTCTATGGCTACACCTTC.

The chain combines TRBV5-1 with TRBJ2-3, with D maybe TRBD1 (5 bases). The ends were cut back, 5 bases at V and 1 base at J, with 5 bases in the middle. Germline CDR1 is SGHRS and CDR2 is YFSETQ. The CDR3 totals 12 residues. This CDR3 is CASRQGTDTQYF. CDR3 in DNA: TGCGCCAGCAGACAGGGCACAGATACGCAGTATTTT.

DNA of the CDR3: TGTGCCAGCAGGATTAGCGGGGGCGGGACAGATACGCAGTATTTT. Its translation: CASRISGGGTDTQYF. This chain uses TRBV7-2 with TRBJ2-3, with 9 bases lining up with TRBD2. The CDR3 extends over 15 amino acids. V dropped 6 bases and J dropped 3; count of bases not matched to a gene: 7. CDR1 SGHTA and CDR2 FQGNSA come from the germline V gene.

The CDR3 DNA reads as TGTGCCAGCAGTGGGTTAGGATACGGCCCCGCTAACTATGGCTACACCTTC. Amino acid sequence: CASSGLGYGPANYGYTF. The chain couples TRBV6-1 to TRBJ1-2, with D uncertain. With 4 bases removed from V and 0 bases from J, the gap between germline ends came to 18 bases. The germline V gene has CDR1 MNHNS and CDR2 SASEGT. CDR3 length: 17 residues.

This chain joins TRBV7-8 and TRBJ2-3; no clear D gene. V lost 0 bases and J 3 bases, leaving 13 bases between the germline ends. Looked up from germline, CDR1 is SGHVS and CDR2 is FQNEAQ. This CDR3 has 16 residues. CDR3 sequence: CASSLARNGRTDTQYF. CDR3 DNA sequence: TGTGCCAGCAGCTTAGCGCGAAACGGCAGGACAGATACGCAGTATTTT.

The J gene is TRBJ1-5, the V gene TRBV15, with D possibly being TRBD1 (6 bases). There are 17 residues in the CDR3. Trimming shortened V by 3 bases and J by 0 bases, and 15 bases separated the two germline ends. CDR1 LNHNV and CDR2 YYDKDF come from the germline V gene (reference sequence). In DNA form, the CDR3 reads TGTGCCACCAGCAGGAGTCGACAGGTTTATAGCAATCAGCCCCAGCATTTT. Encoded protein: CATSRSRQVYSNQPQHF.

The chain links TRBV9 to TRBJ2-5; D uncertain. CDR1 and CDR2 (germline): SGDLS, YYNGEE. Trimming removed 0 bases from V and 5 bases from J, with 11 bases in between. The CDR3 is made up of 14 amino acids. The CDR3 region is CASSVDLARETQYF. CDR3 in DNA: TGTGCCAGCAGCGTAGACCTGGCCAGGGAGACCCAGTACTTC. Based on the CDR3 plus reference TRBV9 and TRBJ2-5, the full variable domain is DSGVTQTPKHLITATGQRVTLRCSPRSGDLSVYWYQQSLDQGLQFLIQYYNGEERAKGNILERFSAQQFPDLHSELNLSSLELGDSALYFCASSVDLARETQYFGPGTRLLVL.

J is TRBJ2-5 and V is TRBV11-1; D might be TRBD2 (6 bases). V was shortened by 5 bases and J by 2 bases, with 9 bases between the two germline ends. This CDR3 spans 13 amino acids. CDR1 is SGHAT, CDR2 FQDESV, per germline (reference sequence). The CDR3 nucleotides are TGTGCCAGCAGCGGGACTTTACAAGAGACCCAGTACTTC. Protein product: CASSGTLQETQYF.

A note on this clone: Distinct nucleotide sequences in the sample also encode this CDR3. This chain joins TRBV5-1 and TRBJ1-2, with TRBD1 matching over 7 bases. The CDR3 totals 15 residues. Germline CDR1 is SGHRS and CDR2 is YFSETQ. The ends lost 0 bases at V and 8 bases at J; junction bases unmatched: 10. CDR3 in DNA: TGCGCCAGCAGCTTGGCTACAGGGGAAGCCTACGGCTACACCTTC. Encoded protein: CASSLATGEAYGYTF.

This chain uses TRBV7-2 with TRBJ2-2; D is undetermined. CDR3 length: 15 amino acids. The germline gives CDR1 SGHTA, CDR2 FQGNSA. The ends were cut back, 4 bases at V and 1 base at J, with 10 bases in the middle. For the CDR3, the DNA is TGTGCCAGCAGCTCCCGACGAGGGAACACCGGGGAGCTGTTTTTT. Translating gives CASSSRRGNTGELFF.

The rearrangement links TRBV10-3 to TRBJ1-1, with D possibly being TRBD1 (5 bases). Germline lookup yields CDR1 ENHRY and CDR2 SYGVKD. V lost 2 bases, J lost 6 bases, and 19 bases lay in between. This CDR3 region has 16 residues. CDR3 coding DNA: TGTGCCATCAGTGAGGTCAGGGCTGGAGGGTCGGCTGAAGCTTTCTTT. Its protein is CAISEVRAGGSAEAFF.

The chain joins TRBV2 to TRBJ2-7; TRBD2 matches at 14 bases. The CDR3 contains 15 residues. V trimming: 4 bases; J trimming: 2 bases; junction bases outside the gene matches: 1. The germline V gene has CDR1 SNHLY and CDR2 FYNNEI. The CDR3 nucleotides read TGTGCCAGCAGTGGGACTAGCGGGGGGACCTACGAGCAGTACTTC. Translation: CASSGTSGGTYEQYF.

The CDR3: CASSLTGGWSSGNTIYF. As DNA, the CDR3 is TGTGCCAGCAGCTTAACCGGGGGGTGGAGCTCTGGAAACACCATATATTTT. The chain has TRBV7-2 and TRBJ1-3, with D possibly TRBD1 on 5 matching bases. Between the trimmed V and J ends, which lost 2 bases and 0 bases, there was a span of 14 bases. The CDR3 sequence is 17 residues long. CDR1 and CDR2 (germline): SGHTA, FQGNSA. The full variable domain, rest sourced from reference TRBV7-2 and TRBJ1-3, is GAGVSQSPSNKVTEKGKDVELRCDPISGHTALYWYRQSLGQGLEFLIYFQGNSAPDKSGLPSDRFSAERTGGSVSTLTIQRTQQEDSAVYLCASSLTGGWSSGNTIYFGEGSWLTVV.

V gene TRBV11-2 combines with J gene TRBJ2-7; possible D gene TRBD1, 6 bases. The germline V gene has CDR1 SGHAT and CDR2 FQNNGV. The CDR3 has 12 residues. The V and J ends lost 1 base and 7 bases respectively, with 8 bases between them. The CDR3 DNA reads as TGTGCCAGCAGCTTAGCCGGGACAGAGCAGTACTTC. Its protein is CASSLAGTEQYF.

The chain is built from TRBV6-1 and TRBJ2-3; D perhaps matches TRBD2 (6 bases). The CDR3 has 17 amino acids. The V gene's germline CDR1 is MNHNS and CDR2 SASEGT. Deletions cut 0 bases from V and 1 base from J, with 14 bases between. CDR3 protein: CASSEALRGTGTDTQYF. The CDR3 DNA is TGTGCCAGCAGTGAAGCGCTTCGGGGGACCGGCACAGATACGCAGTATTTT.

The chain has TRBV9 and TRBJ1-2; 9 nucleotides match TRBD1. The V gene end was trimmed by 5 bases and the J gene end by 6 bases; junction bases not matched to a gene: 11. The CDR3 length is 15 residues. Germline CDR1 is SGDLS and CDR2 is YYNGEE. The CDR3 protein is CASRMTGTGLNGYTF. The CDR3 bases are TGTGCCAGCAGAATGACCGGGACAGGGTTGAATGGCTACACCTTC.

This rearrangement joins TRBV2 to TRBJ1-2, with 8 bases fitting TRBD1. The germline V gene encodes CDR1 SNHLY and CDR2 FYNNEI. Unmatched junction bases numbered 13, after V lost 6 bases and J lost 10 bases. The CDR3 sequence is 14 residues long. CDR3 DNA sequence: TGTGCCAGCAGCCGATCTTCCGGGACAGGTGTCTACACCTTC. It codes for CASSRSSGTGVYTF.

The rearrangement links TRBV10-3 to TRBJ2-3, with TRBD1 as a possible D gene (6 bases). The germline V and J ends were trimmed by 6 bases and 1 base, with 8 bases remaining between them. Germline loops: CDR1 ENHRY, CDR2 SYGVKD. The CDR3 is made up of 13 amino acids. CDR3 coding DNA: TGTGCCATCAGCAGACAGGGCACAGATACGCAGTATTTT. This gives the protein CAISRQGTDTQYF.

This chain uses TRBV6-5 with TRBJ2-7; D uncertain. CDR3 length equals 14 residues. CDR1 MNHEY and CDR2 SVGAGI come from the germline V gene. Trimming left V 5 bases short and J 3 bases short, with 14 bases between. CDR3 amino acids: CASSPDRWIYEQYF. In DNA, the CDR3 is TGTGCCAGCAGTCCGGATCGGTGGATCTACGAGCAGTACTTC.